The rows below give T cell receptor beta chains drawn from one sample of a study of shared clonotypes between healthy human individuals. Libraries were prepared by immunoSEQ multiplex PCR; TCRdb keeps only in-frame clonotypes and omits some of them. The repertoire holds more than 2 million clones, with just over 90% as singletons. The sequenced sample was naive CD8+ T cells from PBMCs. These receptor sequences come from a man in his late teens or twenties in good health. Some clones in this sample may be carry-over from other donors' samples. CDR3s include the opening cysteine and the closing phenylalanine or tryptophan. The order of the fields is D gene, J gene, V gene, CDR3 DNA, CDR3 protein. A D gene is named only where the DNA matches it firmly.

TRBD2,TRBJ2-1,TRBV27,TGTGCCAGCAGTTGGGGACTAGTGTTCAATGAGCAGTTCTTC,CASSWGLVFNEQFF
NA,TRBJ2-5,TRBV2,TGTGCCAGCGGAGTCGTGGAGACCCAGTACTTC,CASGVVETQYF
TRBD1,TRBJ2-3,TRBV2,TGTGCCAGCAGTGAAGCGGGACAGGGGGCGCCGGGCGCAGATACGCAGTATTTT,CASSEAGQGAPGADTQYF
NA,TRBJ1-6,TRBV7-8,TGTGCCAGCAGCTTAGCGCAGTTCGGGTCCAATTCACCCCTCCACTTT,CASSLAQFGSNSPLHF
NA,TRBJ2-3,TRBV7-9,TGTGCCAGCAGCTTTTCCACAGGAGTGGAAGATACGCAGTATTTT,CASSFSTGVEDTQYF
TRBD1,TRBJ2-5,TRBV11-2,TGTGCCAGCAGTTATGACAGGGGGCCGTACCAAGAGACCCAGTACTTC,CASSYDRGPYQETQYF
NA,TRBJ2-3,TRBV28,TGTGCCAGCAGTTTCCGTCCGAGCACAGATACGCAGTATTTT,CASSFRPSTDTQYF
NA,TRBJ1-5,TRBV5-6,TGTGCCAGCAGCGACGGAGAAAATCAGCCCCAGCATTTT,CASSDGENQPQHF
NA,TRBJ1-1,TRBV5-1,TGCGCCAGCAGCTCGTGGGCTGAAGCTTTCTTT,CASSSWAEAFF
TRBD2,TRBJ2-5,TRBV7-2,TGTGCCAGCAGCTTAGTCACTAGCGGAAGAGAGACCCAGTACTTC,CASSLVTSGRETQYF
NA,TRBJ1-5,TRBV4-1,TGCGCCAGCAGCCAAGTCGGCAGGGATAGCAATCAGCCCCAGCATTTT,CASSQVGRDSNQPQHF
NA,TRBJ2-1,TRBV7-3,TGTGCCAGCAGCTTAAGCGGCTGGTACAATGAGCAGTTCTTC,CASSLSGWYNEQFF
TRBD2,TRBJ2-1,TRBV7-9,TGTGCCAGCAGCCGGACTAGCGACACAGCCAATGAGCAGTTCTTC,CASSRTSDTANEQFF
NA,TRBJ2-1,TRBV9,TGTGCCAGCAGCGACGGACCGGGACCCTACGCTAATGAGCAGTTCTTC,CASSDGPGPYANEQFF
TRBD2,TRBJ2-2,TRBV7-9,TGTGCCAGCCCTACTAGCGGGAGTTGGACCGGGGAGCTGTTTTTT,CASPTSGSWTGELFF
NA,TRBJ2-1,TRBV7-6,TGTGCCAGCAGCCAAGGGGGGACGGCATTCTACAATGAGCAGTTCTTC,CASSQGGTAFYNEQFF
NA,TRBJ2-7,TRBV29-1,TGCAGCGCTAGGGAAGTGAACTACGAGCAGTACTTC,CSAREVNYEQYF
TRBD1,TRBJ1-1,TRBV29-1,TGCAGCGTCAGAACAGGGGGCACTGAAGCTTTCTTT,CSVRTGGTEAFF
NA,TRBJ1-3,TRBV4-3,TGCGCCAGCAGCCAAGATGCAAGCGGGTGGAGTGGAAACACCATATATTTT,CASSQDASGWSGNTIYF
NA,TRBJ2-1,TRBV5-6,TGTGCCAGCAGCGACGGGACTTCACGTGAGCAGTTCTTC,CASSDGTSREQFF
TRBD2,TRBJ2-2,TRBV9,TGTGCCAGCAGCGCGACTAGCGGAGAGAACACCGGGGAGCTGTTTTTT,CASSATSGENTGELFF
NA,TRBJ2-7,TRBV6-1,TGTGCCAGCAGTCTATACGAGCAGTACTTC,CASSLYEQYF